This T cell receptor (beta chain) was sequenced during a study of T-cell reconstitution after alpha-beta-depleted transplantation in children. The CDR3 length is 15 residues. The V segment lost 10 bases and the J segment 3 bases; nucleotides outside the gene matches: 11. This clonotype was detected only a few times. Unique molecular identifiers were incorporated when the TCRbeta library was constructed. Each CDR3 protein is one row after TCRdb ran MiXCR on the PCR reads. The data contain around 380,000 distinct CDR3 sequences, 11% of them singletons. The chain combines TRBV12-3 or TRBV12-4 with TRBJ1-5; 8 bases are shared with TRBD1. The receptor was isolated from a human donor who donated a stem cell graft to a child with acute myeloid leukemia. The starting material was PBMCs from the stem cell graft donor, obtained from the stem cell graft. The DNA of the CDR3 is TGTGCCATTGGTGGGTCAGGGGGCAACAATCAGCCCCAGCATTTT. As protein: CAIGGSGGNNQPQHF.